The present T cell receptor (beta chain) was sequenced within a study of blood T cell repertoires in COVID-19. For the study at large: The origin of the acute and convalescent COVID-19 samples was the United States, Italy and Spain. The analysed material was cDNA or gDNA that came from T cells, B-cell-depleted T cells, or PBMCs.

Source study methods: Reference gene primer amplification yielded estimated nucleated cell counts. Sequencing was performed with immunoSEQ multiplex PCR; in TCRdb, only in-frame clones are kept and a portion is missing. The DNA gave D and trimming, while V, J and clone size come from that table. Of roughly 230,000 clones listed, around 83% were seen once; the top ten hold 6.5% to 9%. The sample was peripheral blood. The origin of this receptor is a woman between 45 and 65 years old with acute or convalescent COVID-19.

In nucleotides, the CDR3 is TGTGCCAGTAGTACTGGGACAGGCAGAATTCCTAACTATGGCTACACCTTC. It encodes CASSTGTGRIPNYGYTF. This chain joins TRBV19 and TRBJ1-2; 8 bases line up with TRBD1. Germline values: CDR1 LNHDA, CDR2 SQIVND (reference sequence). With V trimmed by 4 bases and J by 0 bases, 10 bases remained unmatched. The CDR3 totals 17 residues.